Presented here are 9 T cell receptor beta chains from one specimen sequenced in a study of T cell changes during pregnancy in multiple sclerosis. Here immunoSEQ multiplex PCR was the method, and the copy in TCRdb shows in-frame clones only, minus some. This table holds under 45,000 clones, roughly nine tenths found once. Sequenced material: CD4+ T cells from peripheral blood mononuclear cells, taken in the first trimester of pregnancy. These receptors originate from a female donor with multiple sclerosis, enrolled in a pregnancy study.

The V and J genes are TRBV7-3 and TRBJ2-4; weak D call: TRBD2 (6 bases). V dropped 1 base and J dropped 9 bases, with 10 bases sitting between them. The germline gives CDR1 SGHTA, CDR2 FQGTGA. The CDR3 is made up of 13 amino acids. The CDR3 nucleotides are TGTGCCAGCAGCTTAATCCTCGGGGGCATTCAGTACTTC. Protein product: CASSLILGGIQYF.

The chain employs TRBV2 and TRBJ1-2, with 7 bases aligning to TRBD1. CDR3 length equals 14 residues. V shed 5 bases and J 4 bases; nucleotides not matched to a gene: 7. Per germline, CDR1 SNHLY and CDR2 FYNNEI. CDR3 nucleotide sequence: TGTGCCAGCAGTCTAGACAGGGTCGGCTATGGCTACACCTTC. It specifies CASSLDRVGYGYTF.

This chain joins TRBV9 and TRBJ2-1; the D gene is possibly TRBD2 (6 bases). The V gene's germline CDR1 is SGDLS and CDR2 YYNGEE. The CDR3 is made up of 15 amino acids. V was shortened by 2 bases and J by 6 bases, with 15 bases between the two germline ends. Written as DNA, the CDR3 is TGTGCCAGCAGCGTTGAGCGGGCCACAGGCAATGAGCAGTTCTTC. It yields the protein CASSVERATGNEQFF.

CDR3: CASSLEGRGKGYTF. In DNA, the CDR3 is TGTGCCAGCAGCTTAGAAGGCAGGGGAAAGGGCTACACCTTC. The V call is TRBV7-9, the J call TRBJ1-2, with a tentative D call TRBD1 (6 bases). The CDR3 runs 14 residues. V was trimmed by 1 base and J by 8 bases, leaving 14 bases between them. The germline V gene encodes CDR1 SEHNR and CDR2 FQNEAQ (reference sequence).

The chain recombines TRBV5-5 with TRBJ2-3; D not certain. V gave up 4 bases and J gave up 0 bases, with 12 bases separating them. CDR3 length: 15 amino acids. Germline CDR1 SGHKS, CDR2 YYEKEE (reference sequence). The CDR3 region is CASSRGIPSTDTQYF. As DNA, the CDR3 is TGTGCCAGCAGCCGAGGAATACCTAGCACAGATACGCAGTATTTT.

This chain joins TRBV4-1 and TRBJ2-3; D gene unclear. The V end lost 0 bases, the J end lost 6 bases, and 13 bases lay between the germline ends. CDR3 length: 15 amino acids. Per the germline V gene, CDR1 is MGHRA and CDR2 is YSYEKL. The DNA for the CDR3 is TGCGCCAGCAGCCAAGATCGGGTTTCGTCGGATACGCAGTATTTT. This codes for CASSQDRVSSDTQYF.

The CDR3 region is CASSLKTGTSRGEQFF. The CDR3 bases are TGCGCCAGCAGCTTGAAAACCGGGACTAGCCGCGGCGAGCAGTTCTTC. V usage is TRBV5-1 and J usage is TRBJ2-1; 9 bases fit TRBD2. Per germline, CDR1 SGHRS and CDR2 YFSETQ. The CDR3 has 16 amino acids. Trimming at V came to 1 base and at J to 10 bases, leaving 12 bases not matched to a gene.

The V call is TRBV6-6, the J call TRBJ1-3, with 7 nucleotides matching TRBD1. Germline-derived CDR1 and CDR2 are MNHNY and SVGAGI (reference sequence). With V trimmed by 2 bases and J by 0 bases, 1 base remained unmatched. CDR3 length: 15 residues. The CDR3 DNA is TGTGCCAGCAGTTACGACAGGGTCTCTGGAAACACCATATATTTT. This codes for CASSYDRVSGNTIYF.

The rearrangement joins TRBV5-1 to TRBJ2-7, with D possibly matching TRBD1 (6 bases). The CDR3 spans 14 residues. V lost 1 base to trimming and J lost 2 bases, with 10 bases between them. CDR1 and CDR2 from the germline V gene are SGHRS and YFSETQ. CDR3 sequence reads: CASSLFGTTYEQYF. The CDR3 nucleotides read TGCGCCAGCAGCTTGTTCGGGACAACCTACGAGCAGTACTTC.